The rows below give T cell receptor beta chains drawn from one sample of a study of spatial heterogeneity in lung cancer. TCRdb re-called the 5' RACE reads through MiXCR, storing one row per CDR3 protein. The table has tens of thousands of distinct CDR3 sequences, roughly a fifth seen once. The starting material was PBMCs, obtained at follow-up. The receptors derive from a male donor with early-stage non-small cell lung cancer. Each CDR3 is given with its conserved first and last residue. A D gene is named only where the DNA matches it firmly. Not all rows give a size; the values are once, few, many and, for expanded clones, a class.

. TRBD2 TRBJ2-3 TRBV20-1 14 TGCAGTGCTCGGCCCCCGGGGGGAACAGATACGCAGTATTTT CSARPPGGTDTQYF
. . TRBJ1-1 TRBV18 13 TGTGCCAGCTCACTTTTAAAGGACACTGAAGCTTTCTTT CASSLLKDTEAFF
. TRBD2 TRBJ2-7 TRBV6-2/TRBV6-3 16 TGTGCCAGCAGCTCCTTTAAGTTAGCGGGAACCTACGAGCAGTACTTC CASSSFKLAGTYEQYF
many TRBD2 TRBJ2-5 TRBV7-2 14 TGTGCCAGCAGCTTATCCGAGGGCGGGAGGACCCAGTACTTC CASSLSEGGRTQYF
. . TRBJ1-5 TRBV6-2/TRBV6-3 12 TGTGCCAGCAGGCACCCTAATCAGCCCCAGCATTTT CASRHPNQPQHF
many . TRBJ1-4 TRBV29-1 13 TGCAGCGTTGTCGGCCAGGGGACCGAAAAACTGTTTTTT CSVVGQGTEKLFF
. . TRBJ2-1 TRBV24-1 12 TGTGCCACCAGTGAATGGAGTAATGAGCAGTTCTTC CATSEWSNEQFF
. . TRBJ2-3 TRBV20-1 14 TGCAGTGGAACAACCTCCGGACGGATAGATACGCAGTATTTT CSGTTSGRIDTQYF
few . TRBJ2-7 TRBV5-1 14 TGCGCCAGCAGCTTGTTTGTGGGCGCGGGCGAGCAGTACTTC CASSLFVGAGEQYF
few . TRBJ2-3 TRBV29-1 10 TGCAGCGTTGTTGAGCCGGAGGAGTATTTT CSVVEPEEYF
. . TRBJ1-6 TRBV10-2 15 TGCGCCAGCAGTGAGGACAGCCGTGGGGATTCACCCCTCCACTTT CASSEDSRGDSPLHF
. . TRBJ1-5 TRBV7-2 13 TGTGCCAGCAGCTTAGGGGTTTTTCAGCCCCAGCATTTT CASSLGVFQPQHF
. . TRBJ1-6 TRBV7-9 15 TGTGCCAGCAGCTTAGCGGAGGCAGGGATTTCACCCCTCCACTTT CASSLAEAGISPLHF
. . TRBJ1-5 TRBV30 13 TGTGCCTGGAGTGTGAAGGGCGATCAGCCCCAGCATTTT CAWSVKGDQPQHF
. . TRBJ1-2 TRBV20-1 13 TGCAGTGCTAGATCATGGACAGCAAATGGCTACACCTTC CSARSWTANGYTF
few . TRBJ1-2 TRBV6-5 13 TGTGCCACCCGCGTAGGGGGAGTGGAGGGCTACACCTTC CATRVGGVEGYTF
. TRBD2 TRBJ2-3 TRBV7-6 17 TGTGCCAGCAGCTCCCCCGGGGTAGCGGGCCCCACAGATACGCAGTATTTT CASSSPGVAGPTDTQYF
. . TRBJ2-2 TRBV6-6 14 TGTGCCAGCAGCAAGAAACTGAACACCGGGGAGCTGTTTTTT CASSKKLNTGELFF
once . TRBJ2-7 TRBV4-1 15 TGCGCCAGCAGCCAAGACGTAGGACAGAACTACGAGCAGTACTTC CASSQDVGQNYEQYF
. TRBD1 TRBJ2-1 TRBV4-1 17 TGCGCCAGCAGCCTTGGGACAGGGAGTTCCTCCTACAATGAGCAGTTCTTC CASSLGTGSSSYNEQFF
. . TRBJ2-1 TRBV15 14 TGTGCCACCAGCAGAGATCAGGGAAACAATGAGCAGTTCTTC CATSRDQGNNEQFF
many . TRBJ2-2 TRBV3-1 17 TGTGCCAGCAGCCAAGGGTCATTCTTATTGTCGACCGGGGAGCTGTTTTTT CASSQGSFLLSTGELFF
many . TRBJ2-6 TRBV7-2 16 TGTGCCAGCAGCTTAGCGAGGGTCTACGGGGCCAACGTCCTGACTTTC CASSLARVYGANVLTF